The subject of this entry is one T cell receptor beta chain. This record comes from a study of blood T cell repertoires in COVID-19. About the research overall: T cells, B-cell-depleted T cells, or PBMCs provided the cDNA or gDNA that served as material.

The method was immunoSEQ multiplex PCR; TCRdb's version includes in-frame clones alone and lacks a portion of them. The table shows about 82,000 clones, with around 89% occurring only once. The study assigned cohorts using participant-reported clinical history. Germline V gene lookup returns CDR1 SGHKS and CDR2 YYEKEE (reference sequence). The CDR3 runs to 14 residues. V lost 0 bases, J lost 1 base, and 8 bases lay in between. The clonotype was recovered from a woman aged 45-65 years with acute COVID-19. The chain couples TRBV5-5 to TRBJ2-7; D unclear. The sequencing sample was made of PBMCs or T cells enriched from blood (not recorded which). This CDR3 is CASSLVGSSYEQYF. DNA of the CDR3: TGTGCCAGCAGCTTGGTTGGCAGTTCCTACGAGCAGTACTTC.